The 32 T cell receptor beta chains in this list originate from one sample, sequenced in a study of T cell changes during pregnancy in multiple sclerosis. Some clones are missing from TCRdb's copy, which holds only in-frame ones; the method was immunoSEQ multiplex PCR. Seen here are about 70,000 clones, approximately 94% observed once, and the top ten hold around 0.6%. Sequenced here: peripheral blood, sampled in the third trimester of pregnancy. These receptors were obtained from a female donor with multiple sclerosis, enrolled in a pregnancy study.

The chain links TRBV15 to TRBJ2-7, with a tentative D call TRBD1 (6 bases). The CDR3 is made up of 15 amino acids. V gave up 4 bases and J gave up 4 bases, with 17 bases separating them. Looked up from germline, CDR1 is LNHNV and CDR2 is YYDKDF (reference sequence). CDR3 region: CATSTPGTKGYEQYF. CDR3 coding DNA: TGTGCCACCAGCACTCCCGGGACAAAAGGGTACGAGCAGTACTTC.

This chain connects TRBV19 to TRBJ2-3; the match to TRBD1 covers 10 bases. This CDR3 comprises 15 residues. V shed 8 bases, J shed 2 bases, and the junction held 7 bases outside the gene matches. In germline, CDR1 is LNHDA, CDR2 SQIVND (reference sequence). CDR3: CASGSGTGDTDTQYF. The CDR3 bases are TGTGCCAGTGGCTCCGGGACAGGGGACACAGATACGCAGTATTTT.

V usage is TRBV7-2 and J usage is TRBJ2-5; a possible D gene is TRBD1 (5 bases). V lost 1 base and J 2 bases, leaving 11 bases between the germline ends. The CDR3 is 15 residues long. The V gene's germline CDR1 is SGHTA and CDR2 FQGNSA. The CDR3 bases are TGTGCCAGCAGCTTAGTAAGGGGTCCACAAGAGACCCAGTACTTC. It specifies CASSLVRGPQETQYF.

CDR3 amino acids: CASSLGGSAFF. Here the CDR3 DNA reads TGTGCCAGCAGCTTGGGAGGGAGCGCTTTCTTT. V and J are TRBV5-4 and TRBJ1-1, with D unresolved. Germline CDR1 and CDR2: SGHNT and YYREEE (reference sequence). Trimming took off 0 bases at V and 11 bases at J, with 8 bases between the two ends. The CDR3 runs to 11 residues.

The rearrangement uses TRBV23-1 and TRBJ2-7, with D unclear. TRBV23-1 is an open reading frame, and its role is uncertain. CDR3 length: 14 amino acids. V was trimmed by 0 bases and J by 2 bases, leaving 8 bases between them. The CDR3 spells CASSQSKRPYEQYF. The CDR3 nucleotides are TGCGCCAGCAGTCAATCAAAGCGCCCCTACGAGCAGTACTTC.

V gene TRBV4-2 combines with J gene TRBJ2-3, with 14 positions matching TRBD2. Germline CDR1 is LGHNA and CDR2 is YNFKEQ. Losses at the gene ends were 1 base for V and 2 bases for J; bases not matched to a gene: 2. This CDR3 contains 17 residues. The CDR3: CASSQGLAGGLTDTQYF. The DNA for the CDR3 is TGTGCCAGCAGCCAAGGACTAGCGGGGGGGCTCACAGATACGCAGTATTTT.

This clone has only a few counts. This chain uses TRBV9 with TRBJ1-1, with D possibly TRBD1 on 6 matching bases. Trimming stripped 2 bases from V and 1 base from J, with 9 bases between. CDR3 size: 14 residues. CDR1 is SGDLS and CDR2 is YYNGEE in the germline V gene. As DNA, the CDR3 is TGTGCCAGCAGCGTTGACAGGTGGAACACTGAAGCTTTCTTT. It specifies CASSVDRWNTEAFF.

The V gene is TRBV6-1, the J gene TRBJ2-6; 7 nucleotides align to TRBD1. Germline loops: CDR1 MNHNS, CDR2 SASEGT. V shed 3 bases, J shed 2 bases, and the junction held 4 bases outside the gene matches. The CDR3 is made up of 16 amino acids. The CDR3 nucleotides read TGTGCCAGCAGTGACCTACAGGGGCCTGGGGCCAACGTCCTGACTTTC. Translating gives CASSDLQGPGANVLTF.

The rearrangement links TRBV2 to TRBJ2-5; 13 bases are a match to TRBD2. Looked up from germline, CDR1 is SNHLY and CDR2 is FYNNEI. V lost 8 bases, J lost 0 bases, and 6 bases stayed unmatched. CDR3 size: 16 residues. DNA for the CDR3: TGTGCCAGCGAGGAGACTAGCGGGGGGTACCAAGAGACCCAGTACTTC. The encoded protein is CASEETSGGYQETQYF. Full variable domain (missing parts from reference TRBV2 and TRBJ2-5): EPEVTQTPSHQVTQMGQEVILRCVPISNHLYFYWYRQILGQKVEFLVSFYNNEISEKSEIFDDQFSVERPDGSNFTLKIRSTKLEDSAMYFCASEETSGGYQETQYFGPGTRLLVL.

This chain joins TRBV7-9 and TRBJ1-4, with D possibly being TRBD1 (6 bases). The ends were cut back, 1 base at V and 4 bases at J, with 13 bases in the middle. The CDR3 sequence is 16 residues long. CDR1 SEHNR and CDR2 FQNEAQ come from the germline V gene (reference sequence). The CDR3 nucleotides read TGTGCCAGCAGCTTAGGGGCAGGGGCCAATAATGAAAAACTGTTTTTT. Protein product: CASSLGAGANNEKLFF.

This chain links TRBV4-2 with TRBJ2-7, with TRBD2 matching over 8 bases. The trim removed 4 bases at V and 4 bases at J, leaving 6 bases unmatched. Per the germline V gene, CDR1 is LGHNA and CDR2 is YNFKEQ. There are 14 residues in the CDR3. The CDR3 nucleotides are TGTGCCAGCAGCCGTACGGGGGGGGATTACGAGCAGTACTTC. Protein: CASSRTGGDYEQYF.

This chain connects TRBV5-1 to TRBJ1-4; 8 nucleotides agree with TRBD1. Germline CDR1 reads SGHRS; CDR2 reads YFSETQ. V shed 4 bases and J 6 bases; nucleotides not matched to a gene: 5. This CDR3 region has 14 residues. CDR3 DNA sequence: TGCGCCAGCAGCCCAGGGACAGGTTATGAAAAACTGTTTTTT. Translation: CASSPGTGYEKLFF. Using reference TRBV5-1 and TRBJ1-4 for the parts outside the CDR3, the full variable domain is KAGVTQTPRYLIKTRGQQVTLSCSPISGHRSVSWYQQTPGQGLQFLFEYFSETQRNKGNFPGRFSGRQFSNSRSEMNVSTLELGDSALYLCASSPGTGYEKLFFGSGTQLSVL.

The chain joins TRBV19 to TRBJ2-5; 9 positions agree with TRBD2. The CDR3 runs 16 residues. After removal of 3 bases from V and 1 base from J, the junction contained 6 bases not matched to a gene. Germline assignment: CDR1 LNHDA and CDR2 SQIVND (reference sequence). The CDR3 DNA reads TGTGCCAGTAGTATTAGTAGCGGGGGAGTCCAAGAGACCCAGTACTTC. Translating gives CASSISSGGVQETQYF.

This sequence joins TRBV6-4 and TRBJ1-6; D might be TRBD1 (5 bases). Germline values: CDR1 MRHNA, CDR2 SNTAGT. Trimming pared 0 bases from V and 7 bases from J, leaving 10 bases between. CDR3 length equals 15 residues. The CDR3 loop reads CASSDSLRGNSPLHF. For the CDR3, the DNA is TGTGCCAGCAGTGACTCGCTGCGGGGGAATTCACCCCTCCACTTT.

V usage is TRBV9 and J usage is TRBJ1-4; D is perhaps TRBD1 (6 bases). This CDR3 is built from 14 residues. Germline V gives CDR1 SGDLS, CDR2 YYNGEE. Deletions cut 0 bases from V and 7 bases from J, with 10 bases between. This chain's CDR3 is CASSVGGLGEKLFF. CDR3 coding DNA: TGTGCCAGCAGCGTAGGGGGGCTGGGTGAAAAACTGTTTTTT. The variable domain in full, completed from reference TRBV9 and TRBJ1-4, reads DSGVTQTPKHLITATGQRVTLRCSPRSGDLSVYWYQQSLDQGLQFLIQYYNGEERAKGNILERFSAQQFPDLHSELNLSSLELGDSALYFCASSVGGLGEKLFFGSGTQLSVL.

V and J are TRBV5-6 and TRBJ2-3, with 10 bases fitting TRBD2. This CDR3 spans 17 amino acids. The V gene end was trimmed by 2 bases and the J gene end by 1 base; junction bases not matched to a gene: 7. Germline CDR1 reads SGHDT; CDR2 reads YYEEEE. CDR3 sequence: CASSFRLTSGGTDTQYF. Here the CDR3 DNA reads TGTGCCAGCAGCTTTAGATTAACTAGCGGGGGCACAGATACGCAGTATTTT.

This chain uses TRBV5-4 with TRBJ1-2, with TRBD1 matching 7 bases. This CDR3 spans 15 amino acids. Germline V gene data show CDR1 as SGHNT and CDR2 as YYREEE (reference sequence). V was clipped by 5 bases and J by 7 bases; unmatched bases: 14. This CDR3 reads CASSPATDRVGGYTF. CDR3 in DNA: TGTGCCAGCAGTCCTGCTACTGACAGGGTGGGTGGCTACACCTTC.

V and J are TRBV12-2 and TRBJ1-5; TRBD1 was called by the table and not checked on the DNA. TRBV12-2 represents a pseudogene. The CDR3 runs to 20 residues. This chain's CDR3 is CASRLDREGQGAENGQPQHF. The CDR3 coding sequence is TGTGCAAGTCGCTTAGACAGAGAGGGACAGGGGGCGGAAAACGGTCAGCCCCAGCATTTT.

The chain is built from TRBV5-1 and TRBJ2-7, with 9 nucleotides matching TRBD1. With V trimmed by 1 base and J by 2 bases, 4 bases remained unmatched. The CDR3 totals 15 residues. CDR1 and CDR2 from the germline V gene are SGHRS and YFSETQ. The CDR3 sequence: CASSLTGQGAYEQYF. The CDR3 region has the DNA TGCGCCAGCAGCTTGACGGGACAGGGCGCCTACGAGCAGTACTTC.

This chain connects TRBV7-3 to TRBJ2-5, with D tentatively TRBD1 (6 bases). The CDR3 consists of 14 residues. The germline CDR1 and CDR2 sequences are SGHTA and FQGTGA. Trimming shortened V by 5 bases and J by 5 bases, and 15 bases separated the two germline ends. CDR3 region: CASSQGARGETQYF. The DNA of the CDR3 is TGTGCCAGCAGCCAAGGGGCCAGGGGCGAGACCCAGTACTTC.

This sequence joins TRBV5-6 and TRBJ2-7, with 9 nucleotides matching TRBD1. Germline lookup yields CDR1 SGHDT and CDR2 YYEEEE. This CDR3 has 18 residues. J lost 3 bases, V lost 6 bases, and 19 bases had no gene match. The CDR3 region is CASIDRDRARRDHYEQYF. The CDR3 DNA sequence: TGTGCCAGCATAGACCGGGACAGGGCACGACGGGACCACTACGAGCAGTACTTC.

The chain links TRBV6-5 to TRBJ2-3; 9 nucleotides match TRBD2. V lost 5 bases to trimming and J lost 2 bases; unmatched junction nucleotides: 2. The CDR3 totals 14 residues. From germline, CDR1 is MNHEY and CDR2 SVGAGI. The CDR3 spells CASSGLATTDTQYF. The CDR3 nucleotides are TGTGCCAGCAGTGGACTAGCGACCACAGATACGCAGTATTTT.

The gene calls are TRBV7-6 and TRBJ2-3; perhaps TRBD2 as D (6 bases). The CDR3 consists of 15 residues. Trimming pared 2 bases from V and 3 bases from J, leaving 12 bases between. Germline assignment: CDR1 SGHVS and CDR2 FNYEAQ. CDR3: CASSLTLARTDTQYF. CDR3 coding DNA: TGTGCCAGCAGCTTAACACTAGCCAGGACAGATACGCAGTATTTT.

This chain connects TRBV9 to TRBJ1-3; no reliable D call. V dropped 0 bases and J dropped 0 bases, with 7 bases sitting between them. The CDR3 is 15 residues long. Germline V gene data show CDR1 as SGDLS and CDR2 as YYNGEE. The CDR3 DNA sequence: TGTGCCAGCAGCGTAGGGGCCTCCTCTGGAAACACCATATATTTT. It translates to CASSVGASSGNTIYF.

This chain connects TRBV7-9 to TRBJ1-5, with D perhaps TRBD1 (6 bases). The V end lost 5 bases, the J end lost 6 bases, and 17 bases lay between the germline ends. This CDR3 is built from 15 residues. Germline values: CDR1 SEHNR, CDR2 FQNEAQ (reference sequence). The CDR3 sequence is CASSRTGTSGQPQHF. The CDR3 DNA reads TGTGCCAGCAGCCGTACCGGGACATCGGGTCAGCCCCAGCATTTT.

The rearrangement joins TRBV9 to TRBJ2-5; 12 bases are a match to TRBD1. V was pared by 4 bases and J by 9 bases, with 16 bases of the junction left unmatched. The CDR3 extends over 17 amino acids. Germline values: CDR1 SGDLS, CDR2 YYNGEE. For the CDR3, the DNA is TGTGCCAGCAGCACTCCCCTGGGACAGGGGGCACAAGGGGCCCAGTACTTC. Translated, it gives CASSTPLGQGAQGAQYF.

CDR3 region: CASSQVRSSYEQYF. The CDR3 DNA reads as TGTGCCAGCAGCCAGGTACGTAGCTCCTACGAGCAGTACTTC. V usage is TRBV13 and J usage is TRBJ2-7; no firm D call. The CDR3 consists of 14 residues. Trimming cost V 5 bases and J 0 bases, with 11 bases left between them. Germline V lookup: CDR1 PRHDT, CDR2 FYEKMQ (reference sequence).

This chain connects TRBV7-3 to TRBJ2-1, with 12 bases identical to TRBD1. Germline CDR1 is SGHTA and CDR2 is FQGTGA. The length of the CDR3 is 19 residues. V lost 5 bases to trimming and J lost 0 bases; unmatched junction nucleotides: 11. Here the CDR3 reads CASSAGTGGFLSSYNEQFF. As DNA, the CDR3 is TGTGCCAGCAGCGCCGGGACAGGGGGCTTTTTGAGCTCCTACAATGAGCAGTTCTTC.

The chain carries TRBV6-6 and TRBJ1-3; TRBD1 matches 7 bases. V dropped 2 bases and J dropped 0; count of bases not matched to a gene: 1. This CDR3 is built from 15 residues. CDR1 and CDR2 (germline): MNHNY, SVGAGI (reference sequence). The CDR3 sequence: CASSYGTDSGNTIYF. In DNA, the CDR3 is TGTGCCAGCAGTTACGGGACAGACTCTGGAAACACCATATATTTT.

The rearrangement joins TRBV10-3 to TRBJ2-2, with D unclear. The germline V and J ends were trimmed by 10 bases and 0 bases, with 9 bases remaining between them. CDR1 is ENHRY, CDR2 SYGVKD, per germline. This CDR3 is 13 amino acids long. CDR3 protein: CATQAPNTGELFF. CDR3 coding DNA: TGTGCCACCCAGGCCCCGAACACCGGGGAGCTGTTTTTT.

The chain links TRBV19 to TRBJ1-1, with D possibly TRBD1 on 6 matching bases. The CDR3 spans 15 residues. Trimming removed 2 bases from V and 4 bases from J, with 14 bases in between. Per germline, CDR1 LNHDA and CDR2 SQIVND (reference sequence). For the CDR3, the DNA is TGTGCCAGTAGTATACAGGGGAAGGTGGGCACTGAAGCTTTCTTT. Translating it yields CASSIQGKVGTEAFF.

The V gene is TRBV5-8, the J gene TRBJ1-4, with 8 nucleotides matching TRBD1. The CDR3 is 15 residues long. J gave up 11 bases and V 4 bases, and 13 bases lay outside the gene matches. Germline V gene sequence: CDR1 SGHTS, CDR2 YDEGEE. CDR3 sequence reads: CASSRKDRADGKLFF. In DNA form, the CDR3 reads TGTGCCAGCAGCCGCAAGGACAGGGCGGACGGGAAACTGTTTTTT. Full variable domain (remainder filled in from reference TRBV5-8 and TRBJ1-4): EAGVTQSPTHLIKTRGQQATLRCSPISGHTSVYWYQQALGLGLQFLLWYDEGEERNRGNFPPRFSGRQFPNYSSELNVNALELEDSALYLCASSRKDRADGKLFFGSGTQLSVL.